This section outlines one T cell receptor beta chain sequence together with its context. Its ends do not fully match the called genes, so a read error is possible. The data were obtained in a study of regulatory T cells in long-lasting Graves disease. Time point in this sample: newly diagnosed GD, antithyroid drugs for less than 3 months. Scientists built the TCR library using RNA that was extracted from PBMCs. The CDR3 contains 15 residues. Germline V lookup: CDR1 SGHRS, CDR2 YFSETQ. CDR3-region Arm-PCR and iRepertoire HTBI primers produced the TCR beta libraries. TCRdb processed the multiplex PCR reads anew with MiXCR; each CDR3 protein has one entry. The sample contains 400,000 to 500,000 distinct CDR3 sequences, roughly 15% of which appear only once. This sample also appeared in a second study, on T cells in Graves' hyperthyroidism and ophthalmopathy.

This sample comprised peripheral blood mononuclear cells (PBMCs), obtained at new diagnosis, from a patient treated with antithyroid drugs. V and J are TRBV5-1 and TRBJ1-3, with D uncertain. The sequence was collected from a woman in her late teens or twenties with Graves disease. Written as DNA, the CDR3 is TGCGCCGGCAGCTTGGACGGGATCTCTGGAAACACCATATATTTT. It specifies CAGSLDGISGNTIYF.